One sample yielded the 22 T cell receptor beta chains listed below, sequenced in a study of identical twins. TCRdb re-called the 5' RACE reads through MiXCR, storing one row per CDR3 protein. This table holds a few hundred thousand distinct CDR3 sequences, just under 9.5% found once. The same sample was also studied in work on yellow fever vaccine responses in identical twins.

Sample: CD8+ T cells sorted from blood. The receptors here all came from a woman aged 18-35 years in good health.

This clonotype appeared a few times. The gene calls are TRBV6-5 and TRBJ2-1; no definite D call. The germline V gene encodes CDR1 MNHEY and CDR2 SVGAGI. This CDR3 is 16 amino acids long. With 3 bases removed from V and 8 bases from J, the gap between germline ends came to 20 bases. CDR3 sequence: CASSYYGVLQSDEQFF. CDR3 DNA: TGTGCCAGCAGTTATTATGGGGTTCTTCAATCGGATGAGCAGTTCTTC.

This clonotype was observed a handful of times. The chain combines TRBV6-2 or TRBV6-3 with TRBJ2-7; D tentatively fits TRBD1 or TRBD2 (5 bases each). The CDR3 is made up of 14 amino acids. Trimming stripped 6 bases from V and 4 bases from J, with 16 bases between. Germline CDR1 is MNHEY and CDR2 is SVGEGT. CDR3 coding DNA: TGTGCCAGCAGCTCCCCGGGACGGCTTTACGAGCAGTACTTC. This codes for CASSSPGRLYEQYF.

The rearrangement links TRBV4-1 to TRBJ1-1; D may be TRBD1 (5 bases). The germline CDR1 and CDR2 sequences are MGHRA and YSYEKL. The CDR3 has 17 amino acids. The V and J ends lost 0 bases and 0 bases respectively, with 14 bases between them. In DNA, the CDR3 is TGCGCCAGCAGCCAAGATGCACAATGGGGGATGAACACTGAAGCTTTCTTT. Its protein product is CASSQDAQWGMNTEAFF.

This clonotype was seen repeatedly, ten times or more. The chain uses TRBV6-2 or TRBV6-3 and TRBJ1-1; 11 bases agree with TRBD1. Germline CDR1 MNHEY, CDR2 SVGEGT. The CDR3 is 16 residues long. The V and J ends lost 2 bases and 4 bases, in that order; junction bases with no gene match: 6. CDR3 DNA: TGTGCCAGCAGTTACACCCCTGGGACAGGGGGCACTGAAGCTTTCTTT. Its translation is CASSYTPGTGGTEAFF.

The V gene is TRBV7-9, the J gene TRBJ2-1, with 8 bases identical to TRBD2. The V gene's germline CDR1 is SEHNR and CDR2 FQNEAQ (reference sequence). Trimming at V came to 6 bases and at J to 6 bases, leaving 16 bases not matched to a gene. This CDR3 is built from 17 residues. For the CDR3, the DNA is TGTGCCAGCAGTGTAGCGGCGGGAGGCCCCCGTGGCAATGAGCAGTTCTTC. Residues: CASSVAAGGPRGNEQFF.

This clonotype showed up many times. The chain combines TRBV4-1 with TRBJ1-5; D possibly corresponds to TRBD1 (5 bases). This CDR3 is 14 amino acids long. V gave up 4 bases and J gave up 8 bases, with 15 bases separating them. Germline CDR1 and CDR2: MGHRA and YSYEKL. Here the CDR3 DNA reads TGCGCCAGCAGCCGGATCCCCACAGGCGAGCCCCAGCATTTT. Translated, it gives CASSRIPTGEPQHF.

The J gene is TRBJ1-5, the V gene TRBV6-2 or TRBV6-3, with TRBD1 matching 9 bases. CDR3 length: 16 residues. CDR1 and CDR2 (germline): MNHEY, SVGEGT. V shed 1 base, J shed 4 bases, and the junction held 5 bases outside the gene matches. In DNA, the CDR3 is TGTGCCAGCAGTTACTTGGGACAGGGAGGTAATCAGCCCCAGCATTTT. This sequence encodes CASSYLGQGGNQPQHF.

This clonotype was observed a handful of times. The chain is built from TRBV15 and TRBJ2-7; 9 nucleotides match TRBD1. The ends lost 1 base at V and 6 bases at J; junction bases unmatched: 1. CDR3 length: 13 residues. In germline, CDR1 is LNHNV, CDR2 YYDKDF (reference sequence). This CDR3 is CATSRGQGVEQYF. The CDR3, as DNA: TGTGCCACCAGCAGAGGACAGGGGGTCGAGCAGTACTTC.

The chain combines TRBV7-2 with TRBJ2-2; D call uncertain. The length of the CDR3 is 12 residues. Germline V lookup: CDR1 SGHTA, CDR2 FQGNSA. V was shortened by 6 bases and J by 3 bases, with 5 bases between the two germline ends. The CDR3 is CASRRDTGELFF. The CDR3 DNA is TGTGCCAGCAGACGGGACACCGGGGAGCTGTTTTTT.

This clonotype was seen repeatedly, ten times or more. The chain recombines TRBV6-5 with TRBJ2-5; D ambiguous. The CDR3 is 12 amino acids. Trimming shortened V by 2 bases and J by 5 bases, and 6 bases separated the two germline ends. Germline V gene lookup returns CDR1 MNHEY and CDR2 SVGAGI. In DNA, the CDR3 is TGTGCCAGCAGTTACCCCCCGGAGACCCAGTACTTC. Translated, it gives CASSYPPETQYF.

This clonotype was seen more than once but under ten times. The CDR3 DNA reads as TGTGCCAGCAGTAAACGGGACAGGGTGACAGATACGCAGTATTTT. Translating gives CASSKRDRVTDTQYF. The rearrangement uses TRBV27 and TRBJ2-3; 9 bases map to TRBD1. The germline CDR1 and CDR2 sequences are MNHEY and SMNVEV (reference sequence). Trimming removed 5 bases from V and 3 bases from J; junction bases left unmatched: 6. The CDR3 is 15 amino acids.

As for this clonotype: This clone may be a read error of a much larger clone one base away. The rearrangement links TRBV11-1 to TRBJ2-1; D is unclear. The CDR3 has 13 amino acids. V dropped 1 base and J dropped 5 bases, with 6 bases sitting between them. Per germline, CDR1 SGHAT and CDR2 FQDESV (reference sequence). The DNA for the CDR3 is TGTGCCAGCAGCTTAGGGCGGCACAATGAGCAGTTCTTC. This sequence encodes CASSLGRHNEQFF. Full variable domain (missing parts from reference TRBV11-1 and TRBJ2-1): EAEVAQSPRYKITEKSQAVAFWCDPISGHATLYWYRQILGQGPELLVQFQDESVVDDSQLPKDRFSAERLKGVDSTLKIQPAELGDSAMYLCASSLGRHNEQFFGPGTRLTVL.

This clonotype was counted many times. This rearrangement joins TRBV7-9 to TRBJ2-2, with 7 bases identical to TRBD2. Germline CDR1 SEHNR, CDR2 FQNEAQ (reference sequence). With 7 bases clipped from V and 3 bases from J, the junction kept 8 bases outside the gene matches. This CDR3 spans 15 amino acids. CDR3 protein: CASTRAGEDTGELFF. For the CDR3, the DNA is TGTGCCAGCACCAGGGCGGGAGAGGACACCGGGGAGCTGTTTTTT.

This clonotype was observed a handful of times. The chain couples TRBV9 to TRBJ2-7; 9 positions match TRBD2. Per germline, CDR1 SGDLS and CDR2 YYNGEE. The CDR3 loop spans 14 amino acids. V gave up 3 bases and J gave up 6 bases; unmatched junction bases: 7. The CDR3 bases are TGTGCCAGCAGCGAGGCTAGCGGGGCGATCGAGCAGTACTTC. It translates to CASSEASGAIEQYF.

This chain uses TRBV20-1 with TRBJ1-5, with TRBD1 identical over 7 bases. The CDR3 is made up of 14 amino acids. V shed 6 bases, J shed 1 base, and the junction held 6 bases outside the gene matches. CDR1 is DFQATT, CDR2 SNEGSKA, per germline (reference sequence). CDR3 nucleotides: TGCAGTGCAATTACAGGGGAGAGCAATCAGCCCCAGCATTTT. Translation: CSAITGESNQPQHF.

The J gene is TRBJ2-2, the V gene TRBV27; possibly TRBD1 for D (6 bases). The CDR3 covers 13 residues. V lost 5 bases and J lost 6, with 10 bases in between. Germline-derived CDR1 and CDR2 are MNHEY and SMNVEV (reference sequence). In DNA form, the CDR3 reads TGTGCCAGCAGTGTACAGGGTTCCGGGGAGCTGTTTTTT. It encodes CASSVQGSGELFF.

V gene TRBV7-9 combines with J gene TRBJ2-7, with D maybe TRBD2 (5 bases). This CDR3 contains 15 residues. V lost 5 bases to trimming and J lost 2 bases, with 16 bases between them. CDR1 SEHNR and CDR2 FQNEAQ come from the germline V gene (reference sequence). For the CDR3, the DNA is TGTGCCAGCAGCGCCCCTTCAGCGAGGGCCTACGAGCAGTACTTC. It codes for CASSAPSARAYEQYF.

This clonotype was counted at least ten times. This rearrangement joins TRBV14 to TRBJ2-1; 11 bases map to TRBD2. This CDR3 is 15 amino acids long. V dropped 0 bases and J dropped 8; count of bases not matched to a gene: 3. The germline CDR1 and CDR2 sequences are SGHDN and FVKESK. The CDR3 sequence: CASSQDSTSGDEQFF. The CDR3, as DNA: TGTGCCAGCAGCCAAGATTCGACTAGCGGGGATGAGCAGTTCTTC.

This clonotype was detected only a few times. V gene TRBV11-2 combines with J gene TRBJ2-1, with D tentatively TRBD2 (5 bases). Germline V gives CDR1 SGHAT, CDR2 FQNNGV. This CDR3 comprises 15 residues. The V and J ends lost 1 base and 8 bases respectively, with 15 bases between them. The CDR3 coding sequence is TGTGCCAGCAGCTTAGTCGGCGGGCCCATTGATGAGCAGTTCTTC. Protein product: CASSLVGGPIDEQFF.

The V gene is TRBV6-1, the J gene TRBJ2-1, with 7 positions matching TRBD2. The germline CDR1 and CDR2 sequences are MNHNS and SASEGT. Trimming removed 4 bases from V and 4 bases from J; junction bases left unmatched: 7. The CDR3 consists of 15 residues. The CDR3 protein is CASSGLGGSYNEQFF. The CDR3 DNA reads TGTGCCAGCAGTGGTCTGGGAGGGTCTTACAATGAGCAGTTCTTC.

This clonotype was detected ten times or more. The chain joins TRBV28 to TRBJ2-5; 11 positions agree with TRBD1. The ends lost 8 bases at V and 4 bases at J; junction bases unmatched: 9. The germline CDR1 and CDR2 sequences are MDHEN and SYDVKM. The CDR3 length is 15 residues. The CDR3 DNA reads as TGTGCCAGCCGACACCGGGACAGGGGGGGAGAGACCCAGTACTTC. Translating it yields CASRHRDRGGETQYF.

This clonotype was counted only a few times. This sequence joins TRBV12-3 or TRBV12-4 and TRBJ2-7, with 8 bases aligning to TRBD2. V gave up 1 base and J gave up 5 bases; unmatched junction bases: 4. CDR3 length equals 14 residues. The CDR3 coding sequence is TGTGCCAGCAGTTTAGGGACTAGCTCTCACGAGCAGTACTTC. Translated, it gives CASSLGTSSHEQYF.